Below are 19 T cell receptor beta chains sequenced from a single sample in a study of T cell repertoires in aging, cancer and after chemotherapy. Multiplex touch-down PCR with TRB-A/B primers amplified rearranged V-D-J TRB sequences. Via MiXCR, TCRdb re-called the multiplex PCR reads, giving one row per CDR3 protein. The sample consists of more than 2,500 distinct CDR3 sequences, more than 30% of them appearing once. The template was genomic DNA from peripheral blood, not RNA. Sequencing was done on a sample of blood. Every receptor here comes from a human donor with a solid tumor.

The V and J genes are TRBV11-3 and TRBJ1-5, with 12 bases that match TRBD1. This CDR3 is 16 amino acids long. V shed 1 base and J 6 bases; nucleotides not matched to a gene: 4. Germline CDR1 and CDR2: SGHNT and YENEEA. The CDR3 spells CASSLGDRGLGQPQHF. The CDR3 nucleotides read TGTGCCAGCAGCTTAGGGGACAGGGGGCTAGGTCAGCCCCAGCATTTT.

This clonotype has a single count. V gene TRBV19 combines with J gene TRBJ2-2; 10 positions match TRBD1. The ends lost 9 bases at V and 4 bases at J; junction bases unmatched: 8. The CDR3 has 15 amino acids. Germline CDR1 LNHDA, CDR2 SQIVND (reference sequence). CDR3 sequence reads: CASSRRTGGTGELFF. CDR3 coding DNA: TGTGCCAGCAGCAGACGGACAGGGGGCACCGGGGAGCTGTTTTTT.

The chain employs TRBV7-9 and TRBJ1-1; 8 nucleotides agree with TRBD1. J gave up 7 bases and V 6 bases, and 7 bases lay outside the gene matches. Germline V gives CDR1 SEHNR, CDR2 FQNEAQ (reference sequence). CDR3 length equals 13 residues. This chain's CDR3 is CASRPTGGNEAFF. Here the CDR3 DNA reads TGTGCCAGCAGACCAACAGGGGGAAATGAAGCTTTCTTT.

The rearrangement links TRBV19 to TRBJ1-2; possibly TRBD1 for D (5 bases). Between the trimmed V and J ends, which lost 4 bases and 3 bases, there was a span of 15 bases. This CDR3 is 15 amino acids long. CDR1 and CDR2 from the germline V gene are LNHDA and SQIVND (reference sequence). The CDR3 sequence: CASSRREQADYGYTF. Written as DNA, the CDR3 is TGTGCCAGTAGTAGGCGGGAACAGGCTGACTATGGCTACACCTTC.

Here the CDR3 DNA reads TGTGCCAGCAGTTTCTGGCGGGGGGGCTACGAGCAGTACTTC. Amino acids: CASSFWRGGYEQYF. The J gene is TRBJ2-7, the V gene TRBV12-3 or TRBV12-4, with TRBD2 matching over 9 bases. The V segment lost 3 bases and the J segment 3 bases; nucleotides outside the gene matches: 3. The CDR3 is 14 amino acids.

This clonotype appeared a few times. Here the CDR3 DNA reads TGTGCCAGCAGCTTGGGCTGGCGGGGCTCGAACACCGGGGAGCTGTTTTTT. Protein: CASSLGWRGSNTGELFF. The V and J genes are TRBV5-6 and TRBJ2-2; tentatively, D is TRBD2 (6 bases). The V end lost 0 bases, the J end lost 0 bases, and 12 bases lay between the germline ends. The CDR3 runs to 17 residues. Germline values: CDR1 SGHDT, CDR2 YYEEEE.

For this clonotype: A much bigger clone sits one base away, suggesting this may be a read error. The rearrangement links TRBV6-5 to TRBJ1-2; 7 bases fit TRBD1. The CDR3 spans 15 residues. Losses at the gene ends were 4 bases for V and 4 bases for J; bases not matched to a gene: 9. Germline V gives CDR1 MNHEY, CDR2 SVGAGI. Here the CDR3 reads CASSLTVTGFYGYTF. In DNA form, the CDR3 reads TGTGCCAGCAGTTTGACCGTGACAGGGTTCTATGGCTACACCTTC.

This clonotype occurred a few times. Relative to the germline gene, one junction end is altered; a read error may explain this. The V and J genes are TRBV4-2 and TRBJ1-4; 9 bases match TRBD1. Germline V gives CDR1 LGHNA, CDR2 YNFKEQ. This CDR3 has 14 residues. CDR3 loop: CASSQGQGREKLFF. CDR3 DNA: TGCGCCAGCAGCCAAGGACAGGGGCGAGAAAAACTGTTTTTT.

The gene calls are TRBV20-1 and TRBJ1-5; 9 nucleotides agree with TRBD1. The germline V gene encodes CDR1 DFQATT and CDR2 SNEGSKA (reference sequence). CDR3 length: 14 amino acids. With V trimmed by 5 bases and J by 6 bases, 8 bases remained unmatched. The CDR3 loop is CSASQGAGGQPQHF. CDR3 bases: TGCAGTGCTTCACAGGGGGCCGGGGGTCAGCCCCAGCATTTT.

This clonotype was found a few times. The chain recombines TRBV7-2 with TRBJ2-3; 8 nucleotides line up with TRBD1. Germline CDR1 reads SGHTA; CDR2 reads FQGNSA. The CDR3 contains 21 residues. The J segment lost 3 bases and the V segment lost 2 bases, leaving 22 bases of the junction unmatched. The CDR3 coding sequence is TGTGCCAGCAGCTTACGGTTCGCTGGGGGCAAACGACAGGGGACGACAGATACGCAGTATTTT. Translating it yields CASSLRFAGGKRQGTTDTQYF.

This clonotype was observed once. The rearrangement joins TRBV20-1 to TRBJ2-7; maybe TRBD2 (5 bases). The CDR3 contains 17 residues. Germline values: CDR1 DFQATT, CDR2 SNEGSKA (reference sequence). V shed 0 bases and J shed 0 bases, with 18 bases lying between them. CDR3 sequence reads: CSARDYRSRGSSYEQYF. Here the CDR3 DNA reads TGCAGTGCTAGAGACTATCGCTCACGGGGAAGCTCCTACGAGCAGTACTTC.

The chain links TRBV18 to TRBJ2-7; 8 bases match TRBD1. CDR1 and CDR2 from the germline V gene are KGHSH and LQKENI. CDR3 length equals 13 residues. With V trimmed by 8 bases and J by 3 bases, 6 bases remained unmatched. The CDR3 spells CASGGTGNYEQYF. CDR3 in DNA: TGTGCCAGCGGCGGGACAGGAAACTACGAGCAGTACTTC. Full variable domain (remainder filled in from reference TRBV18 and TRBJ2-7): NAGVMQNPRHLVRRRGQEARLRCSPMKGHSHVYWYRQLPEEGLKFMVYLQKENIIDESGMPKERFSAEFPKEGPSILRIQQVVRGDSAAYFCASGGTGNYEQYFGPGTRLTVT.

The V gene is TRBV6-2 or TRBV6-3, the J gene TRBJ2-7; D might be TRBD2 (6 bases). Trimming shortened V by 5 bases and J by 7 bases, and 12 bases separated the two germline ends. Germline V gene data show CDR1 as MNHEY and CDR2 as SVGEGT. The CDR3 runs 12 residues. CDR3 protein: CASSRGEAEQYF. The CDR3 coding sequence is TGTGCCAGCAGTCGCGGGGAAGCGGAGCAGTACTTC.

This clonotype is classed as medium-sized. The chain couples TRBV19 to TRBJ2-3, with no clear D. Germline V CDR1 and CDR2: LNHDA, SQIVND (reference sequence). The germline V and J ends were trimmed by 4 bases and 0 bases, with 8 bases remaining between them. This CDR3 is built from 14 residues. CDR3 amino acids: CASSKPVSTDTQYF. CDR3 DNA sequence: TGTGCCAGTAGTAAGCCCGTTAGCACAGATACGCAGTATTTT.

This clonotype has a handful of counts. CDR3: CASSTPLGPRQGADSPLHF. CDR3 nucleotides: TGTGCCAGCAGTACACCCTTGGGCCCTCGACAGGGGGCGGATTCACCCCTCCACTTT. The gene calls are TRBV6-6 and TRBJ1-6; 10 nucleotides agree with TRBD1. CDR3 length: 19 amino acids. Germline V gene lookup returns CDR1 MNHNY and CDR2 SVGAGI (reference sequence). The ends lost 5 bases at V and 8 bases at J; junction bases unmatched: 18.

This clonotype counts as medium-sized. The chain employs TRBV19 and TRBJ2-7; 8 positions agree with TRBD1. The CDR3 sequence is 13 residues long. CDR1 LNHDA and CDR2 SQIVND come from the germline V gene (reference sequence). V trimming: 4 bases; J trimming: 4 bases; junction bases outside the gene matches: 3. The CDR3 DNA follows: TGTGCCAGTAGTACGACAGGGGTATACGAGCAGTACTTC. As protein: CASSTTGVYEQYF.

This clonotype was counted only a few times. The rearrangement uses TRBV4-2 and TRBJ1-4, with 9 bases fitting TRBD1. This CDR3 comprises 16 residues. The V and J ends lost 3 bases and 6 bases, in that order; junction bases with no gene match: 8. Germline CDR1 is LGHNA and CDR2 is YNFKEQ. CDR3 bases: TGTGCCAGCAGCCATGGAGACGGGACAGGGCATGAAAAACTGTTTTTT. Residues: CASSHGDGTGHEKLFF.

This clonotype has just a few counts. This chain links TRBV19 with TRBJ2-1, with 7 bases aligning to TRBD1. Germline CDR1 and CDR2: LNHDA and SQIVND (reference sequence). Trimming cost V 0 bases and J 6 bases; bases outside gene matches: 2. The CDR3 has 14 residues. The CDR3 coding sequence is TGTGCCAGTAGTATAGACTCAGGGGGCAATGAGCAGTTCTTC. Its protein product is CASSIDSGGNEQFF.

This chain connects TRBV30 to TRBJ1-4; unclear D gene. The CDR3 covers 15 residues. The V gene's germline CDR1 is GTSNPN and CDR2 SVGIG (reference sequence). Trimming stripped 0 bases from V and 0 bases from J, with 8 bases between. The CDR3 bases are TGTGCCTGGAGTGTTACACGGTCAACTAATGAAAAACTGTTTTTT. Translated: CAWSVTRSTNEKLFF.